The 28 T cell receptor beta chains reported below all come from one sample, sequenced in a study of regulatory T cells in long-lasting Graves disease. Library construction for TCR beta used iRepertoire HTBI primers and Arm-PCR of CDR3 regions. TCRdb reprocessed the multiplex PCR reads with MiXCR, giving one entry per CDR3 protein. The data contain around 430,000 distinct CDR3 sequences, less than 25% of them singletons. Time point reported: persistent/refractory GD, antithyroid drugs over 5 years with positive TRAb. After RNA was extracted from PBMCs, the TCR library was made from it. Source: peripheral blood mononuclear cells (PBMCs), taken when the disease was refractory, from a patient treated with antithyroid drugs. The receptors here all came from a female donor with Graves disease.

This clonotype was detected only a few times. The V call is TRBV19, the J call TRBJ1-5; 8 positions match TRBD1. The V segment lost 4 bases and the J segment 0 bases; nucleotides outside the gene matches: 2. CDR3 length: 15 residues. CDR1 and CDR2 (germline): LNHDA, SQIVND (reference sequence). The CDR3 DNA sequence: TGTGCCAGTAGTACAGGGGGCCCTAGCAATCAGCCCCAGCATTTT. This codes for CASSTGGPSNQPQHF.

To note about this clonotype: With a much larger clone just one base away, this may be a read error. This chain links TRBV6-2 or TRBV6-3 with TRBJ2-7; D unresolved. From germline, CDR1 is MNHEY and CDR2 SVGEGT. This CDR3 spans 13 amino acids. CDR3 sequence: CVSSDLLSYEQYF. The CDR3 DNA is TGTGTCAGCAGTGACCTCCTTTCCTACGAGCAGTACTTC.

The chain uses TRBV18 and TRBJ2-7; either TRBD1 or TRBD2 may fit D (5 bases each). V was clipped by 3 bases and J by 6 bases, with 15 bases between them. CDR3 size: 14 residues. Germline V gene data show CDR1 as KGHSH and CDR2 as LQKENI. CDR3 sequence: CASSPPPEGSEQYF. CDR3 coding DNA: TGTGCCAGCTCACCCCCCCCTGAGGGGAGCGAGCAGTACTTC.

This clonotype has only a few counts. This chain links TRBV7-9 with TRBJ2-2; perhaps TRBD1 as D (6 bases). Germline V gene data show CDR1 as SEHNR and CDR2 as FQNEAQ (reference sequence). Trimming left V 5 bases short and J 2 bases short, with 15 bases between. CDR3 length equals 16 residues. The chain's CDR3 is CASSRTASLNTGELFF. In nucleotides, the CDR3 is TGTGCCAGCAGCCGGACAGCCTCCCTTAACACCGGGGAGCTGTTTTTT.

This clonotype was detected many times. The rearrangement joins TRBV20-1 to TRBJ2-2; a possible D gene is TRBD2 (6 bases). Germline V gene sequence: CDR1 DFQATT, CDR2 SNEGSKA (reference sequence). Trimming removed 7 bases at V and 3 bases at J, with 12 bases between. The CDR3 has 13 amino acids. CDR3 sequence: CSVGSGHTGELFF. CDR3 DNA: TGCAGTGTAGGTAGCGGTCACACCGGGGAGCTGTTTTTT.

The chain employs TRBV7-8 and TRBJ2-3, with D perhaps being TRBD1 or TRBD2 (5 bases each). The V gene's germline CDR1 is SGHVS and CDR2 FQNEAQ. The V and J ends lost 1 base and 5 bases respectively, with 10 bases between them. The CDR3 runs 14 residues. CDR3 DNA sequence: TGTGCCAGCAGCTTAGGCAGGGACCGAGATACGCAGTATTTT. It encodes CASSLGRDRDTQYF.

This clonotype was counted many times. V is TRBV20-1 and J is TRBJ2-4; TRBD2 matches 10 bases. CDR3 length: 14 residues. The V and J ends lost 0 bases and 6 bases, in that order; junction bases with no gene match: 2. Germline CDR1 DFQATT, CDR2 SNEGSKA (reference sequence). This CDR3 reads CSARDKRGGNIQYF. In DNA, the CDR3 is TGCAGTGCTAGAGATAAGCGGGGGGGAAACATTCAGTACTTC.

This clonotype has ten or more counts. This chain joins TRBV28 and TRBJ2-7; D might be TRBD1 or TRBD2, each matching 6 bases. CDR1 MDHEN and CDR2 SYDVKM come from the germline V gene. The V end lost 5 bases, the J end lost 4 bases, and 18 bases lay between the germline ends. The CDR3 is 15 residues long. CDR3 residues: CASSPHRGREYEQYF. The CDR3, as DNA: TGTGCCAGCAGTCCCCACCGGGGGCGCGAGTACGAGCAGTACTTC.

V and J are TRBV6-1 and TRBJ1-4, with 7 bases lining up with TRBD1. Germline assignment: CDR1 MNHNS and CDR2 SASEGT. V lost 5 bases and J lost 8; bases outside the gene matches: 8. The length of the CDR3 is 14 residues. Here the CDR3 DNA reads TGTGCCAGCAGTCCCGGACAGGCGCCCGAAAAACTGTTTTTT. Translated, it gives CASSPGQAPEKLFF.

The chain's CDR3 is CASSSDRFTDTQYF. Written as DNA, the CDR3 is TGTGCCAGCAGCTCGGACAGATTCACAGATACGCAGTATTTT. The chain has TRBV7-8 and TRBJ2-3, with D tentatively TRBD1 (6 bases). The CDR3 runs to 14 residues. Germline CDR1 is SGHVS and CDR2 is FQNEAQ. Trimming cost V 4 bases and J 2 bases, with 10 bases left between them.

This clonotype was found many times. This chain uses TRBV5-6 with TRBJ1-2; 7 bases align to TRBD1. CDR3 length: 15 residues. In germline, CDR1 is SGHDT, CDR2 YYEEEE. V was pared by 6 bases and J by 1 base, with 9 bases of the junction left unmatched. CDR3 sequence: CASNPLTGDNYGYTF. Written as DNA, the CDR3 is TGTGCCAGCAACCCGTTAACAGGGGATAACTATGGCTACACCTTC.

This clonotype was picked up a small number of times. V usage is TRBV6-1 and J usage is TRBJ2-7, with D perhaps matching TRBD1 or TRBD2 (5 bases each). Germline V gene lookup returns CDR1 MNHNS and CDR2 SASEGT. V gave up 5 bases and J gave up 0 bases, with 14 bases separating them. The CDR3 has 15 amino acids. In DNA form, the CDR3 reads TGTGCCAGCAGTCCCCCTCAGGGAGCCTCCTACGAGCAGTACTTC. Protein: CASSPPQGASYEQYF.

As concerns this clonotype: A much more abundant neighbour one base away suggests this may be a read error. The chain employs TRBV11-2 and TRBJ1-4; D is unresolved. The CDR3 is made up of 13 amino acids. Germline values: CDR1 SGHAT, CDR2 FQNNGV. The CDR3 sequence: CASSLDEDEELFF. CDR3 coding DNA: TGTGCCAGCAGCTTAGATGAAGATGAAGAACTGTTTTTT.

J is TRBJ2-7 and V is TRBV20-1, with 9 bases matching TRBD2. V shed 1 base, J shed 3 bases, and the junction held 7 bases outside the gene matches. Germline values: CDR1 DFQATT, CDR2 SNEGSKA (reference sequence). The CDR3 loop spans 15 amino acids. The CDR3 DNA reads as TGCAGTGCTAGAGCCAGAAGACTAGCGGACTACGAGCAGTACTTC. Translated: CSARARRLADYEQYF.

The chain uses TRBV11-3 and TRBJ2-2; maybe TRBD1 (6 bases). This CDR3 has 17 amino acids. Trimming left V 1 base short and J 6 bases short, with 18 bases between. Germline V lookup: CDR1 SGHNT, CDR2 YENEEA. CDR3 DNA sequence: TGTGCCAGCAGCTTAGGCGACAGGACAGAAGATGCCGGGGAGCTGTTTTTT. Protein: CASSLGDRTEDAGELFF.

The rearrangement links TRBV10-3 to TRBJ1-1, with 8 nucleotides matching TRBD1. The germline CDR1 and CDR2 sequences are ENHRY and SYGVKD. V dropped 6 bases and J dropped 0; count of bases not matched to a gene: 3. The CDR3 has 14 amino acids. The CDR3 sequence: CAIRGQGMNTEAFF. Written as DNA, the CDR3 is TGTGCCATCAGAGGACAGGGTATGAACACTGAAGCTTTCTTT.

The sample holds many counts of this clonotype. The chain is built from TRBV6-5 and TRBJ2-5; either TRBD1 or TRBD2 may fit D (5 bases each). Germline CDR1 MNHEY, CDR2 SVGAGI. The CDR3 totals 15 residues. V dropped 4 bases and J dropped 2 bases, with 14 bases sitting between them. This chain's CDR3 is CASSWGTVEQETQYF. For the CDR3, the DNA is TGTGCCAGCAGTTGGGGGACGGTAGAACAAGAGACCCAGTACTTC.

The CDR3, as DNA: TGTGCCACCAGCAGAGATAGCGGCCCCTACAATGAGCAGTTCTTC. Translated, it gives CATSRDSGPYNEQFF. This chain links TRBV15 with TRBJ2-1, with D maybe TRBD2 (6 bases). The germline V gene has CDR1 LNHNV and CDR2 YYDKDF (reference sequence). The CDR3 is 15 amino acids. The V gene lost 0 bases and the J gene lost 2 bases, with 8 bases spanning the gap.

A few counts support this clonotype. The chain couples TRBV19 to TRBJ2-5; D is perhaps TRBD2 (6 bases). V lost 2 bases to trimming and J lost 5 bases, with 21 bases between them. Germline CDR1 is LNHDA and CDR2 is SQIVND (reference sequence). The CDR3 is 17 amino acids. The CDR3 spells CASSIRTIVRTRETQYF. The CDR3 coding sequence is TGTGCCAGTAGTATACGGACTATTGTCCGTACCAGGGAGACCCAGTACTTC.

The chain has TRBV19 and TRBJ1-6; 7 nucleotides align to TRBD1. From germline, CDR1 is LNHDA and CDR2 SQIVND (reference sequence). With V trimmed by 3 bases and J by 7 bases, 6 bases remained unmatched. This CDR3 comprises 15 residues. The CDR3 sequence is CASSISGTANSPLHF. DNA for the CDR3: TGTGCCAGTAGTATTTCTGGGACAGCGAATTCACCCCTCCACTTT.

The sample holds many counts of this clonotype. The chain couples TRBV6-1 to TRBJ1-1; D call uncertain. Deletions cut 6 bases from V and 1 base from J, with 9 bases between. The CDR3 length is 13 residues. The germline V gene encodes CDR1 MNHNS and CDR2 SASEGT. The chain's CDR3 is CASSRTKNTEAFF. The DNA of the CDR3 is TGTGCCAGCAGCCGAACAAAGAACACTGAAGCTTTCTTT.

Worth noting for this clonotype: At one of its ends the junction is not consistent with the germline gene, which may arise from a read error. V and J are TRBV14 and TRBJ2-5; D gene unclear. In germline, CDR1 is SGHDN, CDR2 FVKESK. The CDR3 loop spans 13 amino acids. The CDR3 DNA follows: TGTGCCAGCAGCCTTCCGTACCAAGGGACCCAGTACTTC. Protein product: CASSLPYQGTQYF. The entire variable domain, with the rest obtained from reference TRBV14 and TRBJ2-5, is as follows: EAGVTQFPSHSVIEKGQTVTLRCDPISGHDNLYWYRRVMGKEIKFLLHFVKESKQDESGMPNNRFLAERTGGTYSTLKVQPAELEDSGVYFCASSLPYQGTQYFGPGTRLLVL.

The chain's CDR3 is CASSLSGTETYEQYF. The CDR3 DNA reads TGTGCCAGCAGCCTCTCCGGGACAGAGACCTACGAGCAGTACTTC. The genes are TRBV7-2 and TRBJ2-7; TRBD1 matches 7 bases. This CDR3 is built from 15 residues. Trimming cost V 5 bases and J 2 bases; bases outside gene matches: 9. Per germline, CDR1 SGHTA and CDR2 FQGNSA. Combining the CDR3 with reference TRBV7-2 and TRBJ2-7 gives the whole variable domain GAGVSQSPSNKVTEKGKDVELRCDPISGHTALYWYRQSLGQGLEFLIYFQGNSAPDKSGLPSDRFSAERTGGSVSTLTIQRTQQEDSAVYLCASSLSGTETYEQYFGPGTRLTVT.

The sample holds many counts of this clonotype. The CDR3 sequence is CASSYSARWVETQYF. For the CDR3, the DNA is TGTGCCAGCAGTTACTCCGCGAGGTGGGTGGAGACCCAGTACTTC. V is TRBV6-9 and J is TRBJ2-5; D is unclear. Trimming took off 3 bases at V and 5 bases at J, with 16 bases between the two ends. The CDR3 totals 15 residues. Germline V gene data show CDR1 as MNHGY and CDR2 as SVAAGI.

This clonotype was seen a handful of times. The V call is TRBV13, the J call TRBJ1-1; D is uncertain. The germline V and J ends were trimmed by 5 bases and 5 bases, with 18 bases remaining between them. Germline V CDR1 and CDR2: PRHDT, FYEKMQ (reference sequence). The CDR3 length is 15 residues. The CDR3 loop is CASSPGPSLGTEAFF. CDR3 nucleotides: TGTGCCAGCAGCCCCGGGCCCTCCCTGGGAACTGAAGCTTTCTTT.

This clonotype showed up just a few times. This chain links TRBV12-3 or TRBV12-4 with TRBJ1-2; 12 bases map to TRBD1. With V trimmed by 7 bases and J by 3 bases, 12 bases remained unmatched. This CDR3 spans 17 amino acids. CDR3 nucleotide sequence: TGTGCCAGCACCCTTCCCCCCGGGACAGGGGGCGACTATGGCTACACCTTC. It translates to CASTLPPGTGGDYGYTF.

Details on this clonotype: This sequence may be a read error, since a much larger clone differs from it by one base. The CDR3 loop is CSAEWRIKTFNYGYAF. The CDR3 region has the DNA TGCAGTGCGGAATGGCGAATCAAGACATTTAACTATGGCTACGCCTTC. The chain has TRBV20-1 and TRBJ1-2, with unresolved D. Germline V CDR1 and CDR2: DFQATT, SNEGSKA (reference sequence). The CDR3 runs 16 residues.

J is TRBJ2-2 and V is TRBV11-3, with 11 bases aligning to TRBD2. Germline CDR1 SGHNT, CDR2 YENEEA. The length of the CDR3 is 17 residues. Trimming at V came to 4 bases and at J to 0 bases, leaving 4 bases not matched to a gene. The CDR3 nucleotides are TGTGCCAGCAGCTGTAGCGGGGGGGCCTCGAACACCGGGGAGCTGTTTTTT. This codes for CASSCSGGASNTGELFF.